Shown below are 20 T cell receptor beta chains from a single sample sequenced in a study of shared clonotypes between healthy human individuals. Naive-designated CD8 cells lacked CD45RO, were positively enriched for CCR7, and omitted terminally differentiated effector memory CD45RA+ cells. Sequencing was performed with immunoSEQ multiplex PCR; in TCRdb, only in-frame clones are kept and a portion is missing. The sample includes around 580,000 clones, nearly 98% seen only once; the top ten take 0.3% to 0.35%. Sequencing was carried out using naive CD8+ T cells sorted from blood. These receptors all stem from a man younger than 45 in good health.

CDR3 region: CASSSRPDGDTEAFF. The CDR3 bases are TGCGCCAGCAGCTCCCGACCCGATGGGGACACTGAAGCTTTCTTT. The chain uses TRBV5-1 and TRBJ1-1; D is undetermined. The CDR3 consists of 15 residues. CDR1 is SGHRS and CDR2 is YFSETQ in the germline V gene. The V gene lost 3 bases and the J gene lost 3 bases, with 15 bases spanning the gap.

The chain carries TRBV6-4 and TRBJ2-2; no reliable D call. The CDR3 extends over 13 amino acids. Trimming removed 6 bases from V and 4 bases from J, with 9 bases in between. The germline V gene encodes CDR1 MRHNA and CDR2 SNTAGT. Written as DNA, the CDR3 is TGTGCCAGCAGGTGGAACTTCACCGGGGAGCTGTTTTTT. Its translation is CASRWNFTGELFF.

The V call is TRBV2, the J call TRBJ2-5; 12 nucleotides match TRBD1. CDR1 and CDR2 (germline): SNHLY, FYNNEI. V gave up 6 bases and J gave up 3 bases; unmatched junction bases: 8. The CDR3 is made up of 16 amino acids. The CDR3 sequence: CASSTKGQGAKETQYF. CDR3 in DNA: TGTGCCAGCAGCACTAAGGGACAGGGGGCAAAAGAGACCCAGTACTTC.

The chain couples TRBV6-6 to TRBJ1-1; D may be TRBD1 (5 bases). CDR1 is MNHNY, CDR2 SVGAGI, per germline (reference sequence). V was clipped by 10 bases and J by 2 bases, with 11 bases between them. This CDR3 region has 12 residues. The CDR3 DNA is TGTGCCATTCGGAGGGGTAACACTGAAGCTTTCTTT. This translates into CAIRRGNTEAFF.

Note on this clone: Within the sample, other DNA sequences also encode this same CDR3. V gene TRBV29-1 combines with J gene TRBJ2-2, with D possibly being TRBD2 (6 bases). The CDR3 totals 13 residues. Trimming pared 3 bases from V and 1 base from J, leaving 6 bases between. Germline loops: CDR1 SQVTM, CDR2 ANQGSEA. The CDR3 coding sequence is TGCAGCGTTGAGCGGGAGAACACCGGGGAGCTGTTTTTT. It codes for CSVERENTGELFF.

V gene TRBV7-2 combines with J gene TRBJ2-3, with 8 bases lining up with TRBD2. Germline trimming cut 5 bases from V and 2 bases from J; bases unmatched to any gene: 9. Germline V gives CDR1 SGHTA, CDR2 FQGNSA. This CDR3 is built from 16 residues. The CDR3, as DNA: TGTGCCAGCAGCACCTATGGGACTAGGCCCACAGATACGCAGTATTTT. This sequence encodes CASSTYGTRPTDTQYF.

This rearrangement joins TRBV4-2 to TRBJ2-2; D tentatively fits TRBD1 or TRBD2 (6 bases each). In germline, CDR1 is LGHNA, CDR2 YNFKEQ. The V end lost 1 base, the J end lost 1 base, and 13 bases lay between the germline ends. CDR3 size: 17 residues. In nucleotides, the CDR3 is TGTGCCAGCAGCCAAGGATTGGCGGGACAGAACACCGGGGAGCTGTTTTTT. Its protein is CASSQGLAGQNTGELFF.

Here the CDR3 reads CASSLAHRASGNTIYF. As DNA, the CDR3 is TGTGCCAGCAGCTTAGCGCACAGGGCTTCTGGAAACACCATATATTTT. The gene calls are TRBV7-2 and TRBJ1-3; perhaps TRBD1 as D (6 bases). This CDR3 is built from 16 residues. The germline V and J ends were trimmed by 0 bases and 1 base, with 10 bases remaining between them. Germline CDR1 and CDR2: SGHTA and FQGNSA.

The chain combines TRBV29-1 with TRBJ2-1; 8 bases line up with TRBD2. Unmatched junction bases numbered 12, after V lost 4 bases and J lost 10 bases. This CDR3 is built from 14 residues. Germline-derived CDR1 and CDR2 are SQVTM and ANQGSEA. CDR3 sequence: CSVAEGLVRLEQFF. CDR3 DNA: TGCAGCGTTGCGGAGGGACTAGTTCGGTTGGAGCAGTTCTTC.

The chain recombines TRBV25-1 with TRBJ2-1, with D possibly matching TRBD2 (5 bases). Germline assignment: CDR1 MGHDK and CDR2 SYGVNS. The V gene lost 9 bases and the J gene lost 0 bases, with 15 bases spanning the gap. The CDR3 is 15 residues long. The CDR3 sequence: CASSLAGDSYNEQFF. The CDR3 DNA follows: TGTGCCAGTTCCCTAGCAGGAGACTCCTACAATGAGCAGTTCTTC. The full variable domain, completed using reference TRBV25-1 and TRBJ2-1, is EADIYQTPRYLVIGTGKKITLECSQTMGHDKMYWYQQDPGMELHLIHYSYGVNSTEKGDLSSESTVSRIRTEHFPLTLESARPSHTSQYLCASSLAGDSYNEQFFGPGTRLTVL.

This clone was seen only a few times. The chain employs TRBV18 and TRBJ2-1, with TRBD2 identical over 14 bases. Germline assignment: CDR1 KGHSH and CDR2 LQKENI. The trim removed 3 bases at V and 7 bases at J, leaving 2 bases unmatched. This CDR3 is 15 amino acids long. The CDR3 nucleotides read TGTGCCAGCTCACCGGGACTAGCGGGAGCGAATGAGCAGTTCTTC. Its translation: CASSPGLAGANEQFF.

The chain employs TRBV4-2 and TRBJ2-7; 7 bases match TRBD2. J lost 2 bases, V lost 0 bases, and 1 base had no gene match. Germline CDR1 reads LGHNA; CDR2 reads YNFKEQ. The CDR3 is 14 residues long. CDR3 loop: CASSQELATYEQYF. The CDR3 DNA reads TGTGCCAGCAGCCAAGAACTAGCGACCTACGAGCAGTACTTC.

The CDR3 DNA sequence: TGCGCCAGCAGCCAAGTTTTAGGGAATGAGCAGTTCTTC. Translation: CASSQVLGNEQFF. The rearrangement links TRBV4-1 to TRBJ2-1; D uncertain. The germline gives CDR1 MGHRA, CDR2 YSYEKL. With 1 base removed from V and 7 bases from J, the gap between germline ends came to 8 bases. The CDR3 consists of 13 residues.

This chain links TRBV20-1 with TRBJ2-1; TRBD2 is a possible D gene (5 bases). V was cut by 2 bases and J by 7 bases, with 6 bases left in between. CDR1 and CDR2 (germline): DFQATT, SNEGSKA (reference sequence). The CDR3 is 11 residues long. CDR3 nucleotide sequence: TGCAGTGCTAGACCGGGAAATGAGCAGTTCTTC. It yields the protein CSARPGNEQFF.

This chain joins TRBV28 and TRBJ2-3; TRBD2 agrees at 14 bases. V gave up 6 bases and J gave up 2 bases; unmatched junction bases: 10. The CDR3 consists of 18 residues. CDR1 is MDHEN and CDR2 is SYDVKM in the germline V gene. In DNA form, the CDR3 reads TGTGCCAGCAGCCAGACTAGCGGGAGGGGCTGGGACACAGATACGCAGTATTTT. This translates into CASSQTSGRGWDTDTQYF.

The chain's CDR3 is CASSESGGNYGYTF. In nucleotides, the CDR3 is TGTGCCAGCAGTGAAAGCGGAGGGAACTATGGCTACACCTTC. V gene TRBV2 combines with J gene TRBJ1-2; D unresolved. The CDR3 has 14 amino acids. Trimming pared 2 bases from V and 2 bases from J, leaving 9 bases between. Germline CDR1 SNHLY, CDR2 FYNNEI. The variable domain in full, with the rest retrieved from reference TRBV2 and TRBJ1-2, is EPEVTQTPSHQVTQMGQEVILRCVPISNHLYFYWYRQILGQKVEFLVSFYNNEISEKSEIFDDQFSVERPDGSNFTLKIRSTKLEDSAMYFCASSESGGNYGYTFGSGTRLTVV.

This sequence joins TRBV27 and TRBJ2-1; possible D gene TRBD2, 5 bases. Germline V gene lookup returns CDR1 MNHEY and CDR2 SMNVEV (reference sequence). CDR3 length: 13 amino acids. Between the trimmed V and J ends, which lost 0 bases and 6 bases, there was a span of 6 bases. The chain's CDR3 is CASSLSGSNEQFF. As DNA, the CDR3 is TGTGCCAGCAGTTTATCGGGGAGCAATGAGCAGTTCTTC.

The chain uses TRBV11-2 and TRBJ2-7; 11 bases match TRBD2. V shed 4 bases and J 3 bases; nucleotides not matched to a gene: 5. The length of the CDR3 is 15 residues. Germline V gene data show CDR1 as SGHAT and CDR2 as FQNNGV. The CDR3 sequence is CASSSGTSGLYEQYF. The CDR3 DNA reads TGTGCCAGCAGCTCCGGGACTAGCGGCCTCTACGAGCAGTACTTC.

V gene TRBV2 combines with J gene TRBJ2-1; 9 positions match TRBD2. V lost 4 bases, J lost 3 bases, and 4 bases stayed unmatched. The CDR3 has 15 amino acids. Germline lookup yields CDR1 SNHLY and CDR2 FYNNEI. The CDR3 protein is CASSGVAGDYNEQFF. The CDR3 DNA reads as TGTGCCAGCAGTGGAGTAGCGGGAGACTACAATGAGCAGTTCTTC.

This clone was found once. At one boundary the junction diverges from the germline segment, which might be a read error. The rearrangement uses TRBV6-5 and TRBJ2-7; TRBD1 matches at 7 bases. CDR1 is MNHEY and CDR2 is SVGAGI in the germline V gene. This CDR3 contains 11 residues. The CDR3 sequence is CASSLDRELFF. The CDR3 DNA reads TGTGCCAGCAGTTTAGACAGGGAGCTATTCTTC.